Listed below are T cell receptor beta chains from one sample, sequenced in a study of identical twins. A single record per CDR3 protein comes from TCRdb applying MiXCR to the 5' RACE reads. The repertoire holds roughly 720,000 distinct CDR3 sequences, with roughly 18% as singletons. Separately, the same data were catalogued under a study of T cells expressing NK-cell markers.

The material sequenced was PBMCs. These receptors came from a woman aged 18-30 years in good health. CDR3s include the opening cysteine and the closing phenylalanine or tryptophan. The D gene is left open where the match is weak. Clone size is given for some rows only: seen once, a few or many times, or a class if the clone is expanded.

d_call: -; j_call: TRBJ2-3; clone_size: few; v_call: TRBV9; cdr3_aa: CASSVRGGWDTQYF; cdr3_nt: TGTGCCAGCAGCGTACGAGGGGGGTGGGATACGCAGTATTTT
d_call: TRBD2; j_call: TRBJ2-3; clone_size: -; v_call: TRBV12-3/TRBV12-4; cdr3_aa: CASSFRGLASEAGSTDTQYF; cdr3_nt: TGTGCCAGCAGTTTCCGCGGACTCGCCTCAGAAGCGGGGAGCACAGATACGCAGTATTTT
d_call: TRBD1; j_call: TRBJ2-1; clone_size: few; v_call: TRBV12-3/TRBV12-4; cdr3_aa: CASSSVRDRDEQFF; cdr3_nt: TGTGCCAGCAGTTCCGTAAGAGACAGGGATGAGCAGTTCTTC
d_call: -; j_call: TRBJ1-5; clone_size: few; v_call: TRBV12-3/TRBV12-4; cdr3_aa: CASNPWGSNQPQHF; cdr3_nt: TGTGCCAGCAACCCCTGGGGGAGCAATCAGCCCCAGCATTTT
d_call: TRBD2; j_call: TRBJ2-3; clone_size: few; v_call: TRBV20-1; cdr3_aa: CSADLAGGRDTQYF; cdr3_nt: TGCAGTGCCGACTTAGCGGGAGGGAGAGATACGCAGTATTTT
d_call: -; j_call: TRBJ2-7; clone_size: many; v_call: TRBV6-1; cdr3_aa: CASRRGFAYEQYF; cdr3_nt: TGTGCCAGCAGACGAGGGTTTGCCTACGAGCAGTACTTC
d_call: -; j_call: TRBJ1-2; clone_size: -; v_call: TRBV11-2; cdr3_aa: CASSLMDGYGYTF; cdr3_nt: TGTGCCAGCAGCTTGATGGACGGCTATGGCTACACCTTC
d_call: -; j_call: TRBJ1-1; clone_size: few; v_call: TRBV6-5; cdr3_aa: CASKSRAEAFF; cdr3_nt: TGTGCCAGCAAGTCGAGGGCGGAAGCTTTCTTT
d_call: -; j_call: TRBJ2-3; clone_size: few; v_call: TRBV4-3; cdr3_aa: CASSQRFRSGRTDTQYF; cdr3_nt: TGCGCCAGCAGCCAAAGATTTCGGTCAGGGAGGACAGATACGCAGTATTTT
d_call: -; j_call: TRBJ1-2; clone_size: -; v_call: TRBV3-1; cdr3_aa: CASSQRGVNYGYTF; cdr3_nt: TGTGCCAGCAGCCAGCGAGGGGTCAACTATGGCTACACCTTC
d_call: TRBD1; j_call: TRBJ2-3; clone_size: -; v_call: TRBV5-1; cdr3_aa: CASSPGQGVVADTQYF; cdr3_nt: TGCGCCAGCAGCCCGGGACAGGGAGTGGTAGCAGATACGCAGTATTTT
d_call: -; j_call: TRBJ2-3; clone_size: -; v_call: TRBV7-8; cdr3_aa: CASSLPQRTQYF; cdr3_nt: TGTGCCAGCAGCCTCCCCCAGCGCACGCAGTATTTT